The present T cell receptor beta chain was sequenced within a study of blood T cell repertoires in COVID-19. On the study more broadly: There were acute and convalescent COVID-19 samples, and they came from the United States, Italy and Spain. Nucleic acid was either cDNA or gDNA, and it came from T cells, B-cell-depleted T cells, or PBMCs.

This clone was counted between two and nine times. Methods used by the authors: It was from reference gene primer amplification that nucleated cell counts were estimated. Assay: immunoSEQ multiplex PCR; the TCRdb copy retains only in-frame clones and omits some. The DNA was the basis for D and trimming; V, J and clone size are from that table. The table records about 140,000 clones, approximately 83% of them present only once. The CDR3 extends over 14 amino acids. Germline lookup yields CDR1 SNHLY and CDR2 FYNNEI. After removal of 8 bases from V and 9 bases from J, the junction contained 14 bases not matched to a gene.

The sample was peripheral blood. The J gene is TRBJ2-7, the V gene TRBV2; 9 nucleotides align to TRBD2. The receptor was derived from a human donor in a cohort sampled during active COVID-19. CDR3 DNA sequence: TGTGCCAGCGGCCTTGGGGGCGGGAGGGCCAGGCAGTACTTC. This translates into CASGLGGGRARQYF.